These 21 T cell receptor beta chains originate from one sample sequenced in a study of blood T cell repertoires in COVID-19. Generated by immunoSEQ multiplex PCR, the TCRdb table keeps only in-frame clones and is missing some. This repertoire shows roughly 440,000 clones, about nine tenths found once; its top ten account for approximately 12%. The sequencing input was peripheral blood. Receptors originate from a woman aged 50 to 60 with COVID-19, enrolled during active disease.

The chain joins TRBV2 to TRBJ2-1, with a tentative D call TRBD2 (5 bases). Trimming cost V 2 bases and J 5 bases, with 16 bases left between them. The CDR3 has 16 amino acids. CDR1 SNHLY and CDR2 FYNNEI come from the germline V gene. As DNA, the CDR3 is TGTGCCAGCAGTGAATTGGAGGCCGGCCCTAACAATGAGCAGTTCTTC. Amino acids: CASSELEAGPNNEQFF. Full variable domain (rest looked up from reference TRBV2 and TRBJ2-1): EPEVTQTPSHQVTQMGQEVILRCVPISNHLYFYWYRQILGQKVEFLVSFYNNEISEKSEIFDDQFSVERPDGSNFTLKIRSTKLEDSAMYFCASSELEAGPNNEQFFGPGTRLTVL.

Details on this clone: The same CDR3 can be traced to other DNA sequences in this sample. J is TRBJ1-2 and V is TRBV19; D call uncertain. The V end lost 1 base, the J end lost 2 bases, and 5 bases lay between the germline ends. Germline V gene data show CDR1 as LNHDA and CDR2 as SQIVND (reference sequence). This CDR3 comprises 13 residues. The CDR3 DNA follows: TGTGCCAGTAGTATAGCAGGAAACTATGGCTACACCTTC. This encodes CASSIAGNYGYTF.

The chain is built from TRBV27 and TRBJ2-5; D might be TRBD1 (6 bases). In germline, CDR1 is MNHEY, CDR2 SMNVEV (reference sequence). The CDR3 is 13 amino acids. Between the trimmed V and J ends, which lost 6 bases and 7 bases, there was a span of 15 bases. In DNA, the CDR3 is TGTGCCAGCAGACTCACAGGGCAGGGGACCCAGTACTTC. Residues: CASRLTGQGTQYF.

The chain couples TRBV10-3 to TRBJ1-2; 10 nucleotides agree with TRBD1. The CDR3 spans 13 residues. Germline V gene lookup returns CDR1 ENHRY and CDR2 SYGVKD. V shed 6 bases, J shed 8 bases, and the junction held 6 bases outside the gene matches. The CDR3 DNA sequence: TGTGCCATCAGACCCGGGACAGGGGACGGCTACACCTTC. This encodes CAIRPGTGDGYTF.

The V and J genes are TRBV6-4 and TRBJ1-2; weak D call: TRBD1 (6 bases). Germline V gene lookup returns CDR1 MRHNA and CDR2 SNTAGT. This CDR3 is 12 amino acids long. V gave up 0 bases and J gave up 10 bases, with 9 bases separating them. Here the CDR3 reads CASSDSSGHYTF. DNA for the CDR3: TGTGCCAGCAGTGACTCATCGGGACACTACACCTTC.

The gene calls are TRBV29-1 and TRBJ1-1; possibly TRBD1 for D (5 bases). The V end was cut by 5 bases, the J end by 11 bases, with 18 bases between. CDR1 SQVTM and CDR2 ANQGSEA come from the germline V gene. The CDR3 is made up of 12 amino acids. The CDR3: CSVLRGGGEAFF. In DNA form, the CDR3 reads TGCAGCGTTCTCCGGGGGGGAGGGGAGGCTTTCTTT.

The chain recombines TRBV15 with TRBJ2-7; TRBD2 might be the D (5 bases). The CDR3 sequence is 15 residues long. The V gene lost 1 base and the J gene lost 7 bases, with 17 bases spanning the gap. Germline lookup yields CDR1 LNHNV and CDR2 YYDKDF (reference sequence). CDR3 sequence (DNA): TGTGCCACCAGCAGAGCGATTCGGCGGACTGAAGAGCAGTACTTC. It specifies CATSRAIRRTEEQYF.

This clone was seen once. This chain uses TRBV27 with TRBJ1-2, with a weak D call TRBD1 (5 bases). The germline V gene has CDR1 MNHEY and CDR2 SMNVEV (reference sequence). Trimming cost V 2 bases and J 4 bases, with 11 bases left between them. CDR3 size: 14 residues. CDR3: CASSLMGLGYGYTF. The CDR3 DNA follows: TGTGCCAGCAGTTTAATGGGGCTAGGCTATGGCTACACCTTC.

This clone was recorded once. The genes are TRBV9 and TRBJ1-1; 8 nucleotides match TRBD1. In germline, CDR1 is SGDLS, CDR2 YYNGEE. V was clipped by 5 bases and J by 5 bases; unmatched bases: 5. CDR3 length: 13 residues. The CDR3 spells CASRGQGGTEAFF. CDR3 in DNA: TGTGCCAGCAGAGGACAGGGAGGTACTGAAGCTTTCTTT.

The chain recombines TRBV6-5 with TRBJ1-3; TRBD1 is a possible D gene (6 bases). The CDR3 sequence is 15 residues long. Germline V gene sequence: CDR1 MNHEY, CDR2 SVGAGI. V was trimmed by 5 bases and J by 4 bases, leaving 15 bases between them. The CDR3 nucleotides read TGTGCCAGCAGTCCCAGCGGGACAACGGGAAACACCATATATTTT. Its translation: CASSPSGTTGNTIYF.

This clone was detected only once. CDR3 loop: CATSKAGGFRNQPQHF. The CDR3 DNA reads as TGTGCCACCAGCAAGGCAGGGGGGTTTCGCAATCAGCCCCAGCATTTT. The chain links TRBV15 to TRBJ1-5; 7 positions match TRBD1. Germline CDR1 LNHNV, CDR2 YYDKDF (reference sequence). Trimming at V came to 4 bases and at J to 2 bases, leaving 8 bases not matched to a gene. CDR3 size: 16 residues.

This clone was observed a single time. CDR3 sequence reads: CASSPPSGAGETQYF. DNA of the CDR3: TGTGCCAGCTCACCACCGAGCGGGGCGGGGGAGACCCAGTACTTC. This chain links TRBV18 with TRBJ2-5; TRBD2 agrees at 7 bases. This CDR3 is built from 15 residues. Trimming removed 0 bases from V and 5 bases from J; junction bases left unmatched: 6. CDR1 and CDR2 (germline): KGHSH, LQKENI. Full variable domain (missing parts from reference TRBV18 and TRBJ2-5): NAGVMQNPRHLVRRRGQEARLRCSPMKGHSHVYWYRQLPEEGLKFMVYLQKENIIDESGMPKERFSAEFPKEGPSILRIQQVVRGDSAAYFCASSPPSGAGETQYFGPGTRLLVL.

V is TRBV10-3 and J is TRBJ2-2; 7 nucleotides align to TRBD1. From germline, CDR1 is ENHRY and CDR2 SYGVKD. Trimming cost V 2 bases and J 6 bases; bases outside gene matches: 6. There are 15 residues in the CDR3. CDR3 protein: CAISEPDRAAGELFF. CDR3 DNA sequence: TGTGCCATCAGTGAGCCCGACAGGGCGGCCGGGGAGCTGTTTTTT.

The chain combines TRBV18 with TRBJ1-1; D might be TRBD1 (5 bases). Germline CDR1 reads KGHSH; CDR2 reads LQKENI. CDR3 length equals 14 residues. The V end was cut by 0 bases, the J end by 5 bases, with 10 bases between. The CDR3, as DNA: TGTGCCAGCTCACCACCGATCCCAGGGACTGAAGCTTTCTTT. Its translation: CASSPPIPGTEAFF.

CDR3 residues: CASASVDYGYTF. CDR3 DNA: TGTGCCAGCGCTTCGGTGGACTATGGCTACACCTTC. V and J are TRBV6-5 and TRBJ1-2; no definite D call. The V end lost 8 bases, the J end lost 3 bases, and 10 bases lay between the germline ends. The CDR3 loop spans 12 amino acids. Per the germline V gene, CDR1 is MNHEY and CDR2 is SVGAGI.

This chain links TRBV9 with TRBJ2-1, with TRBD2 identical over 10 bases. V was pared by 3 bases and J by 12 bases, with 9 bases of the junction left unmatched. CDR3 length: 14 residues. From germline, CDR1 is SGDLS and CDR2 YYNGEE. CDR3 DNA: TGTGCCAGCAGCGGTAGCGGGGGGCGGAGGGTGCAGTTCTTC. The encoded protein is CASSGSGGRRVQFF.

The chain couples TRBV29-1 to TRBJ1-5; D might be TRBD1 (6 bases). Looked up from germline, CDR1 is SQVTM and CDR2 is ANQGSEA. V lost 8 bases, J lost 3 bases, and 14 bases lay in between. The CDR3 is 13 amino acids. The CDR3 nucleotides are TGCAGCACCAAGACAGGTTACAATCAGCCCCAGCATTTT. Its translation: CSTKTGYNQPQHF. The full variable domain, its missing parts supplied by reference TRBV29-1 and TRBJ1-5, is SAVISQKPSRDICQRGTSLTIQCQVDSQVTMMFWYRQQPGQSLTLIATANQGSEATYESGFVIDKFPISRPNLTFSTLTVSNMSPEDSSIYLCSTKTGYNQPQHFGDGTRLSIL.

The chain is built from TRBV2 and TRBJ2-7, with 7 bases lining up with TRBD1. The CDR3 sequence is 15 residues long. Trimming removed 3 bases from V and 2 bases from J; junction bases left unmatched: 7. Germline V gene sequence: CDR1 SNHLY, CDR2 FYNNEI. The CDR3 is CASSDKFGQAYEQYF. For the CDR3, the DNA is TGTGCCAGCAGTGACAAGTTTGGACAGGCCTACGAGCAGTACTTC.

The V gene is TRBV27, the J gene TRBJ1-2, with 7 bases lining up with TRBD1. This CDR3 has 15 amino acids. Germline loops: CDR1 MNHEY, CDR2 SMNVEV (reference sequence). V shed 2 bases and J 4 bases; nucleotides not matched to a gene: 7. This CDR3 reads CASSLTGTDVYGYTF. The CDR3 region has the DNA TGTGCCAGCAGTTTAACCGGGACAGACGTCTATGGCTACACCTTC.

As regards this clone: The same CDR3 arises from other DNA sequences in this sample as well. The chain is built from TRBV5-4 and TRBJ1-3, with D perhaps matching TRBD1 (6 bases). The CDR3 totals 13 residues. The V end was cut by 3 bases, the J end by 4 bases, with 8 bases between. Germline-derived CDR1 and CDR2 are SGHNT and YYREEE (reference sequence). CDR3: CASSSGQGNTIYF. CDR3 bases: TGTGCCAGCAGCTCCGGACAGGGAAACACCATATATTTT.

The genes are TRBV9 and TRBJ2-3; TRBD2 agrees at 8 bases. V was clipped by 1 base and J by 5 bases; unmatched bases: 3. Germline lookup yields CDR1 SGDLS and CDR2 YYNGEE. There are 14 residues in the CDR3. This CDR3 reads CASSVRGGEDTQYF. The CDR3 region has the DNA TGTGCCAGCAGCGTACGGGGGGGTGAAGATACGCAGTATTTT. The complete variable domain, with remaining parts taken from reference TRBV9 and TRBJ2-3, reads DSGVTQTPKHLITATGQRVTLRCSPRSGDLSVYWYQQSLDQGLQFLIQYYNGEERAKGNILERFSAQQFPDLHSELNLSSLELGDSALYFCASSVRGGEDTQYFGPGTRLTVL.